Sequencing of this TCR beta chain was carried out in a study of T cells in localized non-small cell lung cancer (dated by TCRdb to the early 2020s). Some background on the complete study: The study examined T cell repertoires in a few hundred patients with early-stage NSCLC and compared tumors with uninvolved tumor-adjacent lungs. The cohort comprised approximately 240 treatment-naïve NSCLC patients with resected, localized lung tumors. NSCLC patients had a mean age of roughly 69 years, and fewer than 150 were male and about 98 female.

At diagnosis, tumor, uninvolved tumor-adjacent lung and peripheral blood were collected and then preserved as a mix of FFPE and fresh-frozen material. For TCR repertoire profiling, the blood samples were analyzed as peripheral blood mononuclear cells. Comments on this clone: The antigen this receptor binds is unknown. Base qualities are not recorded, but no much larger clone differs from it by a single base.

TCR beta CDR3 regions were sequenced from DNA using the immunoSEQ Assay. As for the original processing: T cell density was computed as TCR beta template counts normalized to usable DNA estimated by amplifying housekeeping genes. Richness was estimated with the preseqR package, extrapolating to 400,000 templates for PBMC samples and 120,000 templates for tissue samples. Clonality was calculated as one minus Pielou's evenness. Tissue-enriched TCRs were identified by differential abundance testing using productive amino-acid clonotypes, minimum total count 5 and alpha 0.1. The Jaccard Index and the Morisita Overlap Index were used to quantify repertoire overlap between compartments. GLIPH grouped TCR beta CDR3s together with public tetramer-defined viral CDR3s, and a viral motif had to include at least three viral sequences and show V-gene enrichment. Sourced from immuneACCESS, this table was stored by TCRdb with only in-frame sequences that have V and J called. A share of the clones is absent; for the studies checked, an unresolved V gene accounts for under half, and the remainder has no known explanation. V and J calls and clone size follow that table, whereas D and trimming were derived from the DNA. The sample has over 30,000 clones on record, more than 75% of them singletons. The ten biggest clones cover approximately 35% of the sample.

What the authors observed across the whole study: Since the design was exploratory, TCR variables were selected using unadjusted p-values with no false-discovery rate correction. Higher T cell density in blood was associated with longer overall survival, whereas higher clonality in adjacent lung was associated with shorter survival. Of the top 100 tumor clones, a median of roughly 53 were detected in paired uninvolved adjacent lung; around 30 were also among that lung's top 100. Uninvolved tumor-adjacent lung showed the highest T cell clonality, higher than tumor, which suggests more focused antigenic responses in the adjacent lung. Because multi-region tumor sequencing was not performed, intratumor heterogeneity could not be ruled out.

In the germline V gene (reference sequence), CDR1 corresponds to LNHDA and CDR2 to SQIVND. Trimming removed 4 bases from V and 4 bases from J; the gene matches leave 8 bases unexplained. The CDR3 goes from the cysteine to the phenylalanine over 15 residues. The only DNA kept is the CDR3, 45 bases in frame from the first base. Here the sequenced sample was peripheral blood, taken before any cancer treatment. This receptor chain uses TRBV19 and TRBJ1-2; 8 bases in between match TRBD1. The sequence derives from an older male donor with stage II squamous cell lung carcinoma. The CDR3 corresponds to CASSSGPTGVYGYTF. The nucleotides read TGTGCCAGTAGTAGTGGTCCGACAGGGGTCTATGGCTACACCTTC.